A selection of T cell receptor beta chains follows, all from one sample in a study of cytomegalovirus exposure and HLA in healthy donors. TCRdb's table, derived via immunoSEQ multiplex PCR, lists solely in-frame clones and lacks some. Of around 150,000 clones in the sample, roughly 80% were seen once. The sample was PBMCs. These receptors all come from a man over 45 in good health and CMV-seropositive. CDR3s include the opening cysteine and the closing phenylalanine or tryptophan. Each record gives: J gene, clone size, D gene, V gene, CDR3 DNA, CDR3 protein. D genes are given only for firm matches. Clone size is given for some rows only: seen once, a few or many times, or a class if the clone is expanded.

TRBJ1-1	.	TRBD1	TRBV5-1	TGCGCCAGCAAGAAGACAGGGGTAAACACTGAAGCTTTCTTT	CASKKTGVNTEAFF
TRBJ2-7	.	TRBD1	TRBV29-1	TGCAGCGCCGGGACGGGACAGGGATCTAACGAGCAGTACTTC	CSAGTGQGSNEQYF
TRBJ2-2	once	.	TRBV6-5	TGTGCCAGCAGTTACTCGTCCAGGGGAAACACCGGGGAGCTGTTTTTT	CASSYSSRGNTGELFF
TRBJ2-7	.	TRBD1	TRBV6-5	TGTGCCAACCCGACAGGGGACTACGAGCAGTACTTC	CANPTGDYEQYF
TRBJ1-1	.	.	TRBV4-3	TGCGCCAGCAGCCCTAGAAAACAGGGTTACTTCGACACTGAAGCTTTCTTT	CASSPRKQGYFDTEAFF
TRBJ1-4	.	.	TRBV4-3	TGCGCCAGCAGCCAAGATCCAGGCCAGTCTGAAAAACTGTTTTTT	CASSQDPGQSEKLFF
TRBJ2-5	.	TRBD2	TRBV11-3	TGTGCCAGCAGCCTCGGGACTAGTTTGTTAGGTCAAGAGACCCAGTACTTC	CASSLGTSLLGQETQYF
TRBJ2-7	.	TRBD2	TRBV19	TGTGCCAGTAGTGGGGAGGGGCTCGAGCAGTACTTC	CASSGEGLEQYF
TRBJ1-3	once	.	TRBV7-6	TGTGCCAGCAGCTTAGCAGGGGAAGGAAACACCATATATTTT	CASSLAGEGNTIYF
TRBJ2-1	.	TRBD2	TRBV11-1	TGTGCCAGCAGCCCTAAGAGGCTAGCGGGAGGAGGCTACAATGAGCAGTTCTTC	CASSPKRLAGGGYNEQFF
TRBJ2-2	.	.	TRBV5-4	TGTGCCAGCAGCTCGGTCAGGGGCGCGAACACCGGGGAGCTGTTTTTT	CASSSVRGANTGELFF
TRBJ2-1	.	TRBD2	TRBV30	TGTGCCTGGACTAGCGGGAGCTCCTACAATGAGCAGTTCTTC	CAWTSGSSYNEQFF
TRBJ1-2	.	TRBD1	TRBV7-7	TGTGCTAGCAGCTTAGGGACAGGGGAATTATGGGTTGGATGTTACACCTTC	CASSLGTGELWVGCYTF
TRBJ2-7	.	TRBD2	TRBV5-5	TGTGCCAGCAGCTTGGCGGCGGGAGGCGCCTACGAGCAGTACTTC	CASSLAAGGAYEQYF
TRBJ1-2	few	TRBD1	TRBV30	TGTGCTTATTCACAGGGGGCGAACTATGGCTACACCTTC	CAYSQGANYGYTF
TRBJ2-7	.	TRBD2	TRBV14	TGTGCCAGCAGCCAAGCGAAATATGAGACTAGCGGGAGCTACGAGCAGTACTTC	CASSQAKYETSGSYEQYF
TRBJ2-1	.	TRBD1	TRBV10-2	TGCGCCAGCAGAGACAGGGGCGATGAGCAGTTCTTC	CASRDRGDEQFF
TRBJ1-2	.	.	TRBV30	TGTGCCTGGAGGATAGCTCCTCTAGGCTACACCTTC	CAWRIAPLGYTF
TRBJ2-1	.	TRBD2	TRBV9	TGTGCCAGCAGCGAAAGCGGGGGGGCTTACAATGAGCAGTTCTTC	CASSESGGAYNEQFF
TRBJ1-2	.	.	TRBV9	TGTGCCAGCAGCGTAGGAGGTCGTTCCAACTATGGCTACACCTTC	CASSVGGRSNYGYTF
TRBJ2-1	.	.	TRBV18	TGTGCCAGCTCACCACCGGTGAGCTCCTACAATGAGCAGTTCTTC	CASSPPVSSYNEQFF
TRBJ2-2	.	TRBD2	TRBV6-4	TGTGCCAGCAGTGAACTAGCGGGAGGAACCGGGGAGCTGTTTTTT	CASSELAGGTGELFF
TRBJ2-1	.	.	TRBV7-3	TGTGCCAGCAGCTTATCGGGCGGGGGCAACAATGAGCAGTTCTTC	CASSLSGGGNNEQFF
TRBJ1-1	few	TRBD1	TRBV7-2	TGTGCCAGCAGCTTACATGGACAGGGGCAGGGTGAAGCTTTCTTT	CASSLHGQGQGEAFF
TRBJ2-1	many	.	TRBV28	TGTGCCAGCAGTCCTATGGGGGCCCAGTTCTTC	CASSPMGAQFF
TRBJ1-2	.	TRBD1	TRBV18	TGTGCCAGCTCACCAATGGACAGGGAGGATGGCTACACCTTC	CASSPMDREDGYTF
TRBJ2-7	.	TRBD2	TRBV6-5	TGTGCCAGCAGTTGGACTAGCGGGAGCAACGAGCAGTACTTC	CASSWTSGSNEQYF
TRBJ2-5	.	.	TRBV5-1	TGCGCCAGCAGCACTAGGTCCCGGGAGACCCAGTACTTC	CASSTRSRETQYF
TRBJ2-5	.	.	TRBV19	TGTGCCAGTAGTATAGGAAGGGGACAAGAGACCCAGTACTTC	CASSIGRGQETQYF
TRBJ1-6	once	.	TRBV5-4	TGTGCCAGCAGCAAGGGACTGCAGGATAATTCACCCCTCCACTTT	CASSKGLQDNSPLHF
TRBJ1-5	.	.	TRBV21-1	TGTGCCAGCAACCCAGTATGGGCAAACAATCAGCCCCAGCATTTT	CASNPVWANNQPQHF
TRBJ2-7	.	TRBD1	TRBV7-2	TGTGCCAGCAGCTCCAGGGGGAACTACGAGCAGTACTTC	CASSSRGNYEQYF